A single sample is the source of the 10 T cell receptor beta chains below, sequenced in a study of PD-L1 blockade in urothelial cancer. Measured with immunoSEQ multiplex PCR; TCRdb has only the in-frame clones, and not every one. The repertoire holds tens of thousands of clones, 88% seen once, with roughly 2.5% in the top ten. The time point was: peripheral blood 6 weeks after treatment start. The sample consisted of PBMCs, taken around atezolizumab (anti-PD-L1) treatment. These receptors all come from a man aged 60 to 75 with urothelial cancer.

The rearrangement uses TRBV11-2 and TRBJ1-1; D not resolved. The CDR3 extends over 15 amino acids. The germline CDR1 and CDR2 sequences are SGHAT and FQNNGV. V lost 5 bases to trimming and J lost 10 bases, with 23 bases between them. The CDR3 protein is CASSEFRSSERGAFF. The DNA of the CDR3 is TGTGCCAGCAGCGAATTCCGATCCTCTGAACGGGGAGCTTTCTTT.

The J gene is TRBJ2-1, the V gene TRBV7-2, with TRBD2 matching over 12 bases. CDR3 size: 17 residues. The V gene end was trimmed by 0 bases and the J gene end by 6 bases; junction bases not matched to a gene: 6. Germline V gene sequence: CDR1 SGHTA, CDR2 FQGNSA. Written as DNA, the CDR3 is TGTGCCAGCAGCTTAGCGATAGCTAGCGGGGGGGCCAATGAGCAGTTCTTC. Translating it yields CASSLAIASGGANEQFF.

The chain recombines TRBV19 with TRBJ1-1, with D perhaps TRBD1 (6 bases). Germline loops: CDR1 LNHDA, CDR2 SQIVND (reference sequence). V was clipped by 5 bases and J by 3 bases, with 10 bases between them. There are 13 residues in the CDR3. The CDR3, as DNA: TGTGCCAGTAGTGTACCAGGGGACACTGAAGCTTTCTTT. This sequence encodes CASSVPGDTEAFF. Full variable domain (rest looked up from reference TRBV19 and TRBJ1-1): DGGITQSPKYLFRKEGQNVTLSCEQNLNHDAMYWYRQDPGQGLRLIYYSQIVNDFQKGDIAEGYSVSREKKESFPLTVTSAQKNPTAFYLCASSVPGDTEAFFGQGTRLTVV.

This clone was detected a few times. This rearrangement joins TRBV29-1 to TRBJ2-1; TRBD1 matches 11 bases. Germline values: CDR1 SQVTM, CDR2 ANQGSEA. Unmatched junction bases numbered 6, after V lost 4 bases and J lost 10 bases. This CDR3 spans 13 amino acids. CDR3 protein: CSVGGQGAWEQFF. The CDR3 region has the DNA TGCAGCGTTGGAGGACAGGGGGCATGGGAGCAGTTCTTC.

The chain uses TRBV18 and TRBJ2-1; TRBD1 aligns across 7 bases. The CDR3 has 16 amino acids. Looked up from germline, CDR1 is KGHSH and CDR2 is LQKENI. The junction had 13 bases not matched to a gene; V was cut back by 3 bases and J by 8 bases. CDR3 DNA: TGTGCCAGCTCACCTGTCCTTCCGACAGGGATTGATGAGCAGTTCTTC. Translated: CASSPVLPTGIDEQFF.

This chain joins TRBV28 and TRBJ2-2; 9 bases agree with TRBD1. Germline V lookup: CDR1 MDHEN, CDR2 SYDVKM. The CDR3 spans 12 residues. The V segment lost 11 bases and the J segment 6 bases; nucleotides outside the gene matches: 4. The CDR3 loop is CASQGAAGELFF. CDR3 nucleotide sequence: TGTGCCTCACAGGGGGCAGCCGGGGAGCTGTTTTTT. Supplemented by reference TRBV28 and TRBJ2-2, the full variable domain reads DVKVTQSSRYLVKRTGEKVFLECVQDMDHENMFWYRQDPGLGLRLIYFSYDVKMKEKGDIPEGYSVSREKKERFSLILESASTNQTSMYLCASQGAAGELFFGEGSRLTVL.

This chain links TRBV7-6 with TRBJ1-6, with TRBD1 identical over 7 bases. Per the germline V gene, CDR1 is SGHVS and CDR2 is FNYEAQ. This CDR3 region has 14 residues. The junction had 3 bases not matched to a gene; V was cut back by 4 bases and J by 6 bases. The CDR3 sequence: CASSSRQGNSPLHF. The DNA for the CDR3 is TGTGCCAGCAGCTCTCGACAGGGTAATTCACCCCTCCACTTT.

The chain carries TRBV9 and TRBJ2-5; 10 bases line up with TRBD2. The V gene's germline CDR1 is SGDLS and CDR2 YYNGEE. V lost 6 bases to trimming and J lost 5 bases; unmatched junction nucleotides: 16. The CDR3 loop spans 17 amino acids. The CDR3 DNA is TGTGCCAGCACCGCCCCGGGTAGCGGGAGGATAAGGGAGACCCAGTACTTC. Its translation: CASTAPGSGRIRETQYF.

This clone occurred once. The CDR3 loop reads CATTSSSGNTIYF. CDR3 nucleotides: TGTGCCACCACTAGTAGCTCTGGAAACACCATATATTTT. This rearrangement joins TRBV15 to TRBJ1-3; D unclear. The CDR3 is made up of 13 amino acids. In germline, CDR1 is LNHNV, CDR2 YYDKDF (reference sequence). V was cut by 7 bases and J by 0 bases, with 7 bases left in between.

The rearrangement joins TRBV5-1 to TRBJ2-5, with TRBD1 matching 12 bases. Germline assignment: CDR1 SGHRS and CDR2 YFSETQ. V lost 4 bases to trimming and J lost 5 bases; unmatched junction nucleotides: 6. The length of the CDR3 is 15 residues. CDR3 region: CASSDGTGGRETQYF. As DNA, the CDR3 is TGCGCCAGCAGCGACGGGACAGGGGGCCGGGAGACCCAGTACTTC. Variable domain in full (rest from reference TRBV5-1 and TRBJ2-5): KAGVTQTPRYLIKTRGQQVTLSCSPISGHRSVSWYQQTPGQGLQFLFEYFSETQRNKGNFPGRFSGRQFSNSRSEMNVSTLELGDSALYLCASSDGTGGRETQYFGPGTRLLVL.